This T cell receptor beta chain was found in a study of T cells in Graves' hyperthyroidism and ophthalmopathy (dated by TCRdb to the late 2010s). Study-wide context: Peripheral blood samples were taken at the time of initial diagnosis, prior to any treatment. The approximately 98 discovery patients were randomly divided into training and test sets at a 7:3 ratio. After blood sampling, hyperthyroidism patients were treated with methimazole at a starting dose of 30 mg daily, and ophthalmopathy patients were treated with high-dose intravenous methylprednisolone. TCR Vbeta CDR3 sequencing of around 130 peripheral blood samples (about 45 ophthalmopathy, some 75 hyperthyroidism and some 17 progressor patients) is reported in the paper. To identify distinguishing TCR V-J signatures, a discovery cohort of about a hundred patients was used, comprising approximately 40 with Graves' ophthalmopathy and approximately 58 with stable Graves' hyperthyroidism. Prospective prediction of ophthalmopathy was tested in an independent validation cohort consisting of about 19 hyperthyroidism patients and approximately 16 patients who later progressed to ophthalmopathy. In addition, the study compared T-cell repertoires in thyroid tissue and in blood from about 6 Graves' hyperthyroidism patients. Broad study findings and their caveats: Most expanded thyroid clonotypes (frequency above 0.001) were also detected in blood, suggesting blood repertoires may reflect thyroid immune responses. In cross-validation, a model built on a 13 V-J signature told ophthalmopathy apart from stable hyperthyroidism with under 90% sensitivity and about 81% specificity, and in testing the same model reached 80%/75%. Sample size was not statistically predetermined, and blinding of investigators to group allocation was not performed. In validation, the model predicted progression to ophthalmopathy a median of about 6.5 months before onset, with about 70% sensitivity and 72.22% specificity.

Taken from the germline V gene, the CDR1 and CDR2 loops are KGHDR and SFDVKD. V has 3 bases trimmed and J has 2 bases trimmed; junction bases matching no gene number 4. Spanning cysteine to phenylalanine, the CDR3 consists of 15 amino acids. Only the CDR3 region is kept as DNA, spanning 45 bases read in frame from base 1. The TCR beta CDR3 regions were amplified from the RNA transcripts. The first round of RT-PCR for the TCR CDR3 was performed with the HTBI primer set and the Qiagen OneStep RT-PCR kit. Libraries were constructed in a second round of multiplex PCR, after which size selection and purification were carried out. The libraries were sequenced on an Illumina HiSeq2000 using paired-end 100 bp reads. As for the authors' bioinformatics: Raw data were processed with SOAPnuke, discarding reads with adapters, uncalled bases, mean Phred below 15, or no exact constant-primer or identifier match. High-quality paired reads were merged with COPE v1.2.5, and unique nucleotide sequences were defined as clonotypes. Clonotypes were aligned to IMGT TRBV, TRBD and TRBJ reference segments using MiTCR v1.1. Analysis was restricted to V-J combinations with a frequency above 0.0001, which covered 99.2% of repertoires. The TCS score was defined as F50 (clonal expansion) divided by E x V (chaos), with BLOSUM62-based TCRdist calculated between CDR3 peptides within each V-J. Welch's t-statistics and random forest reduced roughly 530 V-J features to 13, which were used in a naive Bayes classifier (R e1071). TCRdb ran its own pipeline on the public reads, namely fastp trimming at Q25 and MiXCR clone calling, and kept in-frame beta chains. Rows are combined by CDR3 protein, so each entry shows the most common genes and DNA. The V and J calls follow TCRdb's processing rather than the paper's. Here the sample has around 200,000 distinct CDR3 sequences; about 16% occur a single time. Around 43% of the sample rests with the top ten.

Graves' hyperthyroidism was defined as stable when no progression to ophthalmopathy occurred over 18 months of follow-up. Hyperthyroidism patients were newly diagnosed, with disease duration under 2 months, and aged 18 to 65 years. Exclusion was applied to patients with uncontrolled infections, other autoimmune diseases, pregnancy or lactation. Diagnoses were based on clinical symptoms, serum thyroxine and TRAb, thyroid ultrasound and orbital computed tomography. Ficoll-Paque density gradient centrifugation was used to isolate PBMCs from about 9.4 ml of fresh peripheral blood. Total RNA was extracted using Trizol reagent, and RNA quality was assessed on an Agilent 2100 Bioanalyzer. The table lists this clonotype with many counts. Its antigen is still unknown. One base away there is no much larger clone; base qualities are not given.

The chain couples TRBV24-1 to TRBJ2-3; a stretch of 7 junction bases matches TRBD2. Sequencing used blood. The clonotype comes from a man aged 35 to 55 with Graves' hyperthyroidism. In nucleotide form, the sequence is TGTGCCACCAGTGATGGGGGGGAACCCACAGATACGCAGTATTTT. This codes for CATSDGGEPTDTQYF.